The 3 T cell receptor beta chains below come from one sample, sequenced in a study of cytomegalovirus exposure and HLA in healthy donors. Amplification used 60 Vbeta primers and 13 Jbeta primers. Assay used: immunoSEQ multiplex PCR; TCRdb lists only in-frame clones, some missing. The repertoire holds some 140,000 clones, roughly four fifths seen once, with about 1.2% in the top ten. The material sequenced was PBMCs. These receptors came from a woman aged 40 to 50 in good health and CMV-seronegative.

This clone has a handful of counts. The J gene is TRBJ2-1, the V gene TRBV5-1, with 8 bases identical to TRBD1. The germline gives CDR1 SGHRS, CDR2 YFSETQ. Trimming cost V 4 bases and J 3 bases; bases outside gene matches: 6. CDR3 length equals 15 residues. This chain's CDR3 is CASSLGQGRYNEQFF. The CDR3 DNA is TGCGCCAGCAGCCTTGGACAGGGCCGCTACAATGAGCAGTTCTTC.

The chain employs TRBV11-2 and TRBJ2-2; no reliable D call. V was shortened by 7 bases and J by 5 bases, with 17 bases between the two germline ends. The germline V gene has CDR1 SGHAT and CDR2 FQNNGV. This CDR3 has 15 amino acids. The CDR3 is CASTGLIASTGELFF. The CDR3 bases are TGTGCCAGCACCGGGTTAATAGCTTCTACCGGGGAGCTGTTTTTT.

The V and J genes are TRBV4-2 and TRBJ2-3; TRBD2 is a possible D gene (6 bases). The CDR3 extends over 15 amino acids. V was cut by 0 bases and J by 8 bases, with 15 bases left in between. Germline V gives CDR1 LGHNA, CDR2 YNFKEQ. The CDR3 DNA reads as TGTGCCAGCAGCCAAGATCAGACTAGTGTTGGTACGCAGTATTTT. It translates to CASSQDQTSVGTQYF.